This T cell receptor (beta chain) was found in a study of molecular identifiers for immune sequencing clone quantification. Whole-study context: Replicate experiments took RNA from approximately 22,000 or 94,000 naive CD8 cells, divided it five ways and sequenced four.

TCRdb re-derived calls from the PCR reads in MiXCR, one entry per CDR3 protein. Altogether around 460,000 distinct CDR3 sequences are present, around 23% being singletons, with the ten largest covering 0.76%. The CDR3 has 13 amino acids. Trimming removed 3 bases at V and 5 bases at J, with 10 bases between. CDR1 is WSHSY, CDR2 SAAADI, per germline. This clonotype was counted at least ten times. V and J are TRBV10-2 and TRBJ1-2; D is uncertain. The specimen sequenced was naive CD8+ T cells from blood, with Jurkat cell RNA spiked in. Subset of the sample: FACS-sorted CD8+CD4-CCR7+CD45RA+ naive T cells. The TCR originated in a human donor in good health. Some libraries in this study had Jurkat cell RNA spiked in. CDR3 amino acids: CASSDGVGYGYTF. The CDR3, as DNA: TGCGCCAGCAGTGATGGGGTAGGGTATGGCTACACCTTC.